This TCR beta chain stems from a study of Tregs in tolerant kidney transplant recipients. Data came from immunoSEQ multiplex PCR; TCRdb stores just in-frame clones and leaves some out. The repertoire holds 55,000 to 80,000 clones, with roughly 98% as singletons. CDR3 size: 14 residues. V was cut by 4 bases and J by 5 bases, with 15 bases left in between. Germline lookup yields CDR1 MNHNY and CDR2 SVGAGI (reference sequence). The receptor's source is a human donor who received a combined kidney and bone marrow transplant. The J gene is TRBJ2-7, the V gene TRBV6-6; the D gene is possibly TRBD1 (5 bases). Here the sequenced sample was Tregs from blood, taken before the transplant. The CDR3 coding sequence is TGTGCCAGCAGTTTTCGGGCAGGGCCCCACGAGCAGTACTTC. Its translation: CASSFRAGPHEQYF.